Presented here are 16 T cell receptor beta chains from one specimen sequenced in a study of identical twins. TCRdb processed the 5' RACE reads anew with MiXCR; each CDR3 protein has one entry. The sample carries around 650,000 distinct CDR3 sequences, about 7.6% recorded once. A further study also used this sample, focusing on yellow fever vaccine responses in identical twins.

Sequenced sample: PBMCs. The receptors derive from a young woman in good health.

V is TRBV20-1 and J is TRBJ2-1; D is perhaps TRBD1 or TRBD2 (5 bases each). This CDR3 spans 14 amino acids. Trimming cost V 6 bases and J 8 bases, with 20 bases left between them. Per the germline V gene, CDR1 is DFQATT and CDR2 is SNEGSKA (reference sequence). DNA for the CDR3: TGCAGTGCCACCGGGACCCAGGGAATGGATGAGCAGTTCTTC. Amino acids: CSATGTQGMDEQFF.

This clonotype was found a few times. The CDR3 DNA sequence: TGTGCCAGCAGCGACCTTCAGGGGGTCCCGACCTACGAGCAGTACGTC. As protein: CASSDLQGVPTYEQYV. The J gene is TRBJ2-7, the V gene TRBV5-5; TRBD1 matches 7 bases. Germline CDR1 SGHKS, CDR2 YYEKEE (reference sequence). J lost 2 bases, V lost 4 bases, and 12 bases had no gene match. The length of the CDR3 is 16 residues.

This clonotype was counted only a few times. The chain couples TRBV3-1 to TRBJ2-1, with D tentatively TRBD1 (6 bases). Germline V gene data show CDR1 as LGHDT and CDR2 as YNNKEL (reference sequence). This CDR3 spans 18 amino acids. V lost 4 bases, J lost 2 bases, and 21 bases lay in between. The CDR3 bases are TGTGCCAGCAGCCTGGAAACTTCAGACAGGTCGCCCTACAATGAGCAGTTCTTC. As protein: CASSLETSDRSPYNEQFF.

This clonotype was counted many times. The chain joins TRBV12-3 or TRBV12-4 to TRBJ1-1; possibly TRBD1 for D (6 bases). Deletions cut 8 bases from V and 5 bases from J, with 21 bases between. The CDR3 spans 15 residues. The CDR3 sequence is CASGPGAEGTTEAFF. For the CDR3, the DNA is TGTGCCAGCGGACCGGGGGCAGAAGGAACAACTGAAGCTTTCTTT.

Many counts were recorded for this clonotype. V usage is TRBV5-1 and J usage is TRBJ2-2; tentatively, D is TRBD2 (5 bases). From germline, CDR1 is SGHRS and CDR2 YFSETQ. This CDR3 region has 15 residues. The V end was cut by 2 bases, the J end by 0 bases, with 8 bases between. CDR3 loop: CASSFRDPNTGELFF. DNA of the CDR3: TGCGCCAGCAGCTTTCGGGATCCGAACACCGGGGAGCTGTTTTTT.

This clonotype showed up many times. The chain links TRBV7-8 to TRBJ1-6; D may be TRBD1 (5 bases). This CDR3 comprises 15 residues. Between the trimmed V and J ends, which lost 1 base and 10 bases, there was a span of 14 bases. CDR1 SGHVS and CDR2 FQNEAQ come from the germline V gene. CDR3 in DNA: TGTGCCAGCAGCTTAGAAAGTGACAGTTCCTCACCCCTCCACTTT. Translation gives CASSLESDSSSPLHF.

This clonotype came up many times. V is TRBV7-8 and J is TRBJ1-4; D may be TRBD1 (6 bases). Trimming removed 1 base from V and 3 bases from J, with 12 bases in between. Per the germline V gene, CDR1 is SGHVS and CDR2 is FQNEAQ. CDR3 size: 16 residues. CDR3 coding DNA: TGTGCCAGCAGCTTAGGCGGGGGCGGCTCTAATGAAAAACTGTTTTTT. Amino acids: CASSLGGGGSNEKLFF.

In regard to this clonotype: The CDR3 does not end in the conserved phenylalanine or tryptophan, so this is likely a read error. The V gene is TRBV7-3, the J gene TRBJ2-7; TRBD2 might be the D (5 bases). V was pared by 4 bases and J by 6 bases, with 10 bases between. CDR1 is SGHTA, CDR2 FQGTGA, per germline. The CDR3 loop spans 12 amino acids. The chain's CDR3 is CASSSEGAEQYY. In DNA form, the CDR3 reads TGTGCCAGCAGCTCCGAGGGTGCCGAGCAGTACTAC.

CDR3: CASSLGVSRETQYF. CDR3 sequence (DNA): TGTGCCAGCAGCTTAGGGGTTAGTCGAGAGACCCAGTACTTC. The V gene is TRBV7-7, the J gene TRBJ2-5; D gene uncertain. Germline CDR1 is SSHAT and CDR2 is FNYEAQ (reference sequence). V was pared by 1 base and J by 4 bases, with 10 bases between. The CDR3 consists of 14 residues.

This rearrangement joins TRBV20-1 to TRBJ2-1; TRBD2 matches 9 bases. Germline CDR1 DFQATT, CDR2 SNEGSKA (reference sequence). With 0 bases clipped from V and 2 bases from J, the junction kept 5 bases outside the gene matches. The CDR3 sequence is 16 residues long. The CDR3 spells CSARDWGGRAYNEQFF. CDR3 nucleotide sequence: TGCAGTGCTAGAGATTGGGGCGGGAGGGCCTACAATGAGCAGTTCTTC.

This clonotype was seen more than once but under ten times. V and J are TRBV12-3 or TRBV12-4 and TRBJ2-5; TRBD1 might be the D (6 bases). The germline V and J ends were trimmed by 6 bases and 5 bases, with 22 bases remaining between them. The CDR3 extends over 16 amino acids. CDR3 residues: CASSSRDTRSRETQYF. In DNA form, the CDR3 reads TGTGCCAGCAGCTCCAGGGACACCCGGTCTCGGGAGACCCAGTACTTC.

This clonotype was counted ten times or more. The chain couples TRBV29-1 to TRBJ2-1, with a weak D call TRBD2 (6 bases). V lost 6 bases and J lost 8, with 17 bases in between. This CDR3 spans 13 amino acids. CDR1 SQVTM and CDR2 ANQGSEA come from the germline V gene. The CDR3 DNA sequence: TGCAGCGTCAAACGGCCCCCTAGCGATGAGCAGTTCTTC. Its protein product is CSVKRPPSDEQFF.

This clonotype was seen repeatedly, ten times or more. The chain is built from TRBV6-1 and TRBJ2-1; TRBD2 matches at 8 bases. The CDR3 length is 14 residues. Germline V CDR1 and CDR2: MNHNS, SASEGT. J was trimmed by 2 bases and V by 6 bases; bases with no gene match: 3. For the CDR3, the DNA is TGTGCCAGCAGACTAGCGGTCACCTACAATGAGCAGTTCTTC. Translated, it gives CASRLAVTYNEQFF.

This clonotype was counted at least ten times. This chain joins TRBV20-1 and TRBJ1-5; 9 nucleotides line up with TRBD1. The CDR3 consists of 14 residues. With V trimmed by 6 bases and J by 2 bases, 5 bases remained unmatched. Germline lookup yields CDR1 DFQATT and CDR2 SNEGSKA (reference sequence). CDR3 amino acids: CSARDRVGNQPQHF. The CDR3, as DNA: TGCAGTGCCAGGGACAGGGTGGGCAATCAGCCCCAGCATTTT.

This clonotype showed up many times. The CDR3 DNA sequence: TGTGCCATCAGTGACCTTAGACTAGCGGGAGACGGTACGCAGTATTTT. It yields the protein CAISDLRLAGDGTQYF. This chain links TRBV10-3 with TRBJ2-3, with 12 bases aligning to TRBD2. This CDR3 is built from 16 residues. Germline trimming cut 3 bases from V and 8 bases from J; bases unmatched to any gene: 9. The V gene's germline CDR1 is ENHRY and CDR2 SYGVKD.

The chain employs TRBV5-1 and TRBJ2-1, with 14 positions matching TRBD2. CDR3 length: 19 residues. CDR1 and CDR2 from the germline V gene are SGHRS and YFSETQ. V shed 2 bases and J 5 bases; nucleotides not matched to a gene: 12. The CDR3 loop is CASSFQILRLAGGDNEQFF. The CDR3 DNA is TGCGCCAGCAGCTTCCAAATACTCAGACTAGCGGGAGGGGACAATGAGCAGTTCTTC.